Shown below are 5 T cell receptor beta chains from a single sample sequenced in a study of blood T cells in healthy people across ages (dated by TCRdb to about 2015). Library prep was done by 5' RACE. Sequencing relied on an Illumina HiSeq 2500. A second roughly 6 to 11 cycle PCR used a sample-barcoded 5' primer and a J-beta primer mix. TCRdb trimmed the raw reads at Q25, called clones with MiXCR and kept productive beta chains. Entries are consolidated by CDR3 protein sequence, retaining the most common genes and DNA. The sample has hundreds of thousands of distinct CDR3 sequences on record, approximately 49% of them singletons. The ten largest clones represent roughly 31% of the sample. The sample comprised blood. All receptors come from a woman in her sixties in good health.

With respect to this clonotype: The CDR3 does not close with the conserved phenylalanine or tryptophan, likely indicating a read error. No DNA is shown, since the ends of the CDR3 on it are uncertain; the CDR3 is the one TCRdb lists. The chain couples TRBV12-3 or TRBV12-4 to TRBJ2-3. The CDR3 comprises 13 residues, both ends counted. This CDR3 is CASSRLESDTQYS.

This clonotype was seen a few times. The chain links TRBV20-1 to TRBJ2-7; D is unclear. The CDR3 is 14 amino acids. Germline CDR1 DFQATT, CDR2 SNEGSKA (reference sequence). V was cut by 0 bases and J by 4 bases, with 13 bases left in between. CDR3 loop: CSARDPALGYEQYF. DNA for the CDR3: TGCAGTGCTAGAGACCCCGCCTTAGGTTACGAGCAGTACTTC.

This chain's CDR3 is CASSSMSFRKETQYF. Written as DNA, the CDR3 is TGTGCCAGCAGTTCCATGAGCTTCCGCAAAGAGACCCAGTACTTC. The J gene is TRBJ2-5, the V gene TRBV28, with D unresolved. This CDR3 has 15 amino acids. V shed 4 bases and J shed 3 bases, with 15 bases lying between them. CDR1 is MDHEN and CDR2 is SYDVKM in the germline V gene.

The chain recombines TRBV14 with TRBJ2-2, with D unresolved. The length of the CDR3 is 14 residues. CDR1 is SGHDN, CDR2 FVKESK, per germline. Trimming took off 1 base at V and 3 bases at J, with 6 bases between the two ends. The CDR3 loop is CASSQAQYTGELFF. The CDR3 DNA reads TGTGCCAGCAGCCAAGCCCAGTACACCGGGGAGCTGTTTTTT.

The chain has TRBV18 and TRBJ2-4, with D tentatively TRBD1 or TRBD2 (5 bases each). This CDR3 comprises 15 residues. Germline values: CDR1 KGHSH, CDR2 LQKENI. V gave up 3 bases and J gave up 6 bases, with 15 bases separating them. CDR3 loop: CASSPPGTGRNIQYF. CDR3 in DNA: TGTGCCAGCTCACCGCCCGGGACGGGAAGAAACATTCAGTACTTC.